This is a list of T cell receptor beta chains from one sample in a study of regulatory T cells in long-lasting Graves disease. TCRdb independently ran MiXCR on the multiplex PCR reads; one entry per CDR3 protein. The sample shows approximately 560,000 distinct CDR3 sequences, roughly a sixth of them seen only once. The sample was also reused in another study, on T cells in Graves' hyperthyroidism and ophthalmopathy.

The source material was peripheral blood mononuclear cells (PBMCs), sampled at new diagnosis, from a patient treated with antithyroid drugs. The receptors here all came from a man between 18 and 35 years old with Graves disease. The CDR3 runs from the conserved cysteine through the conserved F or W. D genes are given only for firm matches. The size entry is marked missing in some rows and otherwise reads once, few, many or a size class.

NA,TRBV12-5,TRBJ2-5,13,many,TGTGCTAGTGGTACCTTGTTGGGCGAGACCCAGTACTTC,CASGTLLGETQYF
NA,TRBV10-2,TRBJ2-1,14,NA,TGCGCCAGCAGTGAGTCGAGAATAGCCAATGAGCAGTTCTTC,CASSESRIANEQFF
NA,TRBV3-1,TRBJ2-7,12,many,TGTGCCAGCAGCCAAATAGGGATCGAGCAGTACTTC,CASSQIGIEQYF
NA,TRBV29-1,TRBJ2-7,12,few,TGCAGCGTCGGACTACCTTCCTACGAGCAGTACTTC,CSVGLPSYEQYF
NA,TRBV20-1,TRBJ1-1,13,many,TGCAGTGCTAACGACAGGCTGAACACTGAAGCTTTCTTT,CSANDRLNTEAFF
TRBD2,TRBV20-1,TRBJ2-2,16,once,TGCAGTGCTAGTCCTAGCGGGATCACGAACACCGGGGAGCCGTTTTTT,CSASPSGITNTGEPFF
NA,TRBV2,TRBJ2-1,12,NA,TGTGCCAGCAGTGTAAGAGACAATGAGCAGTTCTTC,CASSVRDNEQFF
NA,TRBV3-1,TRBJ2-3,13,few,TGTGCCAGCAGCCAAGGGGTTGGGGATACGCAGTATTTT,CASSQGVGDTQYF
TRBD2,TRBV29-1,TRBJ2-1,18,NA,TGCAGTCTAACAGGGACTAGCGGACCTCAGAGCTCCTACAATAAGCAGTTCTTC,CSLTGTSGPQSSYNKQFF
NA,TRBV7-9,TRBJ1-1,14,many,TGTGCCAGCAGCCCGAGGGACACGGACACTGAAGCTTTCTTT,CASSPRDTDTEAFF
NA,TRBV28,TRBJ1-1,12,many,TGTGCCAGCACGCTCGCTTTTGCTGAAGCTTTCTTT,CASTLAFAEAFF
NA,TRBV7-9,TRBJ2-1,16,NA,TGTGCCAGCAGCCTACGGCAGCCAGGCTCCTACAATGAGCAGTTCTTC,CASSLRQPGSYNEQFF
NA,TRBV11-2,TRBJ1-3,15,many,TGTGCCAGCAGCCTCCCGGGGGGTACGGGAAACACCATATATTTT,CASSLPGGTGNTIYF
TRBD1,TRBV15,TRBJ2-7,14,many,TGTGCCACCAGCACGTTACAGGGGTTGGACGAGCAGTACTTC,CATSTLQGLDEQYF
TRBD2,TRBV28,TRBJ2-7,15,NA,TGTGCCAGCACCCCGGGGGGGGGGCTCTCCTACGAGCAGTACTTC,CASTPGGGLSYEQYF
TRBD1,TRBV6-1,TRBJ1-2,13,once,TGTGCCGGACAGGGAGTAGGGCGTACGGGCTACACCTTC,CAGQGVGRTGYTF
TRBD1,TRBV6-2/TRBV6-3,TRBJ2-7,14,many,TGTGCCAGCAGTTACTCGACAGGGGGCAACGAGCAGTACTTC,CASSYSTGGNEQYF
NA,TRBV7-8,TRBJ2-4,16,few,TGTGCCAGCAGCCCTATCGTCGCGGCGGCCAAAAACATTCAGTACTTC,CASSPIVAAAKNIQYF
TRBD1,TRBV28,TRBJ1-5,15,NA,TGTGCCAGCATAGGACAGGGATATAGCAATCAGCCCCAGCATTTT,CASIGQGYSNQPQHF
NA,TRBV28,TRBJ2-1,12,many,TGTGCCAGCAGCTTCCAGGGGAATGAGCAGTTCTTC,CASSFQGNEQFF
NA,TRBV12-3/TRBV12-4,TRBJ1-1,13,many,TGTGCCAGCAGTTTGACAGTGAAAACTGAAGCTTTCTTT,CASSLTVKTEAFF
NA,TRBV5-1,TRBJ2-3,15,few,TGCGCCAGCAGCTTATCACACCTGGTTTTAGATACGCAGTATTTT,CASSLSHLVLDTQYF
TRBD1,TRBV2,TRBJ2-1,12,NA,TGTGCCAGCGTGACAGGGGGCGATGAGCAGTTCTTC,CASVTGGDEQFF
NA,TRBV3-1,TRBJ1-5,14,few,TGTGCCAGCAGCCAATATCCAGGGTCTCAGCCCCAGCATTTT,CASSQYPGSQPQHF
TRBD2,TRBV27,TRBJ2-3,15,many,TGTGCCAGCAGTGCGACGGGACTAGCGACAGATACGCAGTATTTT,CASSATGLATDTQYF
NA,TRBV2,TRBJ2-3,15,many,TGTGCCAGCAGGCCGGGACCCCTTAGGGGAGATACGCAGTATTTT,CASRPGPLRGDTQYF
NA,TRBV19,TRBJ2-3,12,many,TGTGCCAGTAGTTCGGACCGCAGTACGCAGTATTTT,CASSSDRSTQYF
TRBD2,TRBV20-1,TRBJ2-1,17,many,TGCAGTGCTAGAGATCCACGTACTAGCGGGAGGCCCGGTGAGCAGTTCTTC,CSARDPRTSGRPGEQFF
NA,TRBV5-1,TRBJ1-2,12,NA,TGCGCCAGCAGCCCAATGACTGATGGCTACACCTTC,CASSPMTDGYTF
NA,TRBV20-1,TRBJ2-1,16,few,TGCAGTGCTAGAGATTTGGGACACTCGGAAAGGGGTGAGCAGTTCTTC,CSARDLGHSERGEQFF
NA,TRBV28,TRBJ1-1,12,NA,TGTGCCACGGACAGCCCGAACACTGAAGCTTTCTTT,CATDSPNTEAFF
NA,TRBV11-2,TRBJ2-6,18,NA,TGTGCCAGCAGCTTGGGGGTTGGAGTCAGCTCTGGGGCCAACGTCCTGACTTTC,CASSLGVGVSSGANVLTF
TRBD2,TRBV12-3/TRBV12-4,TRBJ2-7,14,many,TGTGCCAGCAGTTTAGGAGGGAGGGCCTACGAGCAGTACTTC,CASSLGGRAYEQYF
TRBD2,TRBV15,TRBJ2-1,18,NA,TGTGCCACCAGCAGAGACACTCCGGGACTAGCGGGAGGCACCGAGCAGTTCTTC,CATSRDTPGLAGGTEQFF
TRBD2,TRBV19,TRBJ2-1,13,many,TGTGCCAGTAGTAAGACTAGCGGGGTGAAGCAGTTCTTC,CASSKTSGVKQFF
NA,TRBV7-9,TRBJ2-1,15,many,TGTGCCAGCAGCCAGCCGCGTAACCCCTCCAATGAGCAGTTCTTC,CASSQPRNPSNEQFF